Following are 28 T cell receptor beta chains from one sample sequenced in a study of OX40 agonist ivuxolimab in advanced cancers. Profiled with immunoSEQ multiplex PCR; TCRdb holds only in-frame clones, not every one. The table lists some 94,000 clones, roughly 95% of them singletons. Sequences were derived from CD4+ or CD8+ T cells sorted from blood, sampled in a trial of the OX40 agonist ivuxolimab. The receptors here all came from an adult with an advanced solid tumor such as melanoma, head and neck, liver or kidney cancer.

V is TRBV6-1 and J is TRBJ1-2; possible D gene TRBD1, 6 bases. CDR3 length equals 12 residues. Deletions cut 7 bases from V and 8 bases from J, with 14 bases between. Germline CDR1 reads MNHNS; CDR2 reads SASEGT. CDR3 DNA sequence: TGTGCCAGCAAGAACGGGGGCGCAGGCTACACCTTC. Translated, it gives CASKNGGAGYTF.

The chain joins TRBV4-1 to TRBJ1-1; D might be TRBD1 (5 bases). With 0 bases removed from V and 0 bases from J, the gap between germline ends came to 11 bases. There are 16 residues in the CDR3. From germline, CDR1 is MGHRA and CDR2 YSYEKL. CDR3 protein: CASSQDRGTLNTEAFF. The CDR3 DNA follows: TGCGCCAGCAGCCAAGATCGGGGGACGCTGAACACTGAAGCTTTCTTT.

The V and J genes are TRBV27 and TRBJ2-1; no definite D call. Trimming took 5 bases from V and 4 from J, leaving 12 bases between them. Per germline, CDR1 MNHEY and CDR2 SMNVEV (reference sequence). This CDR3 spans 14 amino acids. The CDR3 reads CASSPRAAYNEQFF. The CDR3 coding sequence is TGTGCCAGCAGTCCCCGGGCCGCTTACAATGAGCAGTTCTTC.

The V gene is TRBV9, the J gene TRBJ2-2; the D is unclear. The CDR3 is made up of 15 amino acids. The germline V gene encodes CDR1 SGDLS and CDR2 YYNGEE. Trimming removed 0 bases from V and 2 bases from J, with 8 bases in between. The CDR3: CASSVGGINTGELFF. For the CDR3, the DNA is TGTGCCAGCAGCGTAGGGGGAATTAACACCGGGGAGCTGTTTTTT.

The chain couples TRBV27 to TRBJ2-7; 8 nucleotides align to TRBD1. Germline CDR1 reads MNHEY; CDR2 reads SMNVEV (reference sequence). Trimming took 5 bases from V and 3 from J; bases not matched to a gene: 9. The CDR3 loop spans 15 amino acids. CDR3 sequence reads: CASSLRTGIIYEQYF. DNA for the CDR3: TGTGCCAGCAGTCTCCGGACAGGGATAATCTACGAGCAGTACTTC.

This chain connects TRBV19 to TRBJ2-5; 9 bases fit TRBD1. TRBJ2-7 explains the end of the DNA better; the J call may be wrong. Germline loops: CDR1 LNHDA, CDR2 SQIVND (reference sequence). The CDR3 totals 13 residues. Written as DNA, the CDR3 is TGTGCCAGTGCGACAGGGGGGTCCTACGAGCAGTACTTC. Translated, it gives CASATGGSYEQYF.

This chain joins TRBV19 and TRBJ1-4; D may be TRBD1 (5 bases). CDR1 is LNHDA, CDR2 SQIVND, per germline (reference sequence). The CDR3 spans 14 residues. V lost 5 bases and J 4 bases, leaving 11 bases between the germline ends. The CDR3 region is CASSAGTINEKLFF. As DNA, the CDR3 is TGTGCCAGTAGTGCTGGGACGATTAATGAAAAACTGTTTTTT.

The chain is built from TRBV15 and TRBJ2-3; 9 bases match TRBD1. In germline, CDR1 is LNHNV, CDR2 YYDKDF (reference sequence). CDR3 length: 15 amino acids. V dropped 4 bases and J dropped 5; count of bases not matched to a gene: 7. CDR3 sequence (DNA): TGTGCCACCAGCACAGGGGACAGGGCAAGAGATACGCAGTATTTT. Protein: CATSTGDRARDTQYF.

The J gene is TRBJ2-7, the V gene TRBV7-9; maybe TRBD1 (6 bases). In germline, CDR1 is SEHNR, CDR2 FQNEAQ (reference sequence). The germline V and J ends were trimmed by 2 bases and 4 bases, with 15 bases remaining between them. This CDR3 has 15 residues. In DNA form, the CDR3 reads TGTGCCAGCAGCTTAACCAGGGGCTATGGGTACGAGCAGTACTTC. Its translation is CASSLTRGYGYEQYF.

The chain has TRBV19 and TRBJ2-5, with D possibly being TRBD2 (7 bases). The length of the CDR3 is 14 residues. Germline V gene data show CDR1 as LNHDA and CDR2 as SQIVND (reference sequence). Trimming took 5 bases from V and 1 from J, leaving 11 bases between them. This CDR3 reads CASSRRGGQETQYF. CDR3 nucleotide sequence: TGTGCCAGTAGTCGAAGGGGGGGCCAAGAGACCCAGTACTTC.

The chain joins TRBV27 to TRBJ2-3, with a tentative D call TRBD2 (6 bases). V was shortened by 5 bases and J by 0 bases, with 15 bases between the two germline ends. The CDR3 loop spans 16 amino acids. Germline loops: CDR1 MNHEY, CDR2 SMNVEV (reference sequence). The CDR3 nucleotides are TGTGCCAGCAGTCAATGGGACTTAACTAGCACAGATACGCAGTATTTT. Translating gives CASSQWDLTSTDTQYF.

V usage is TRBV9 and J usage is TRBJ1-3; TRBD1 is a possible D gene (6 bases). The CDR3 consists of 13 residues. The germline CDR1 and CDR2 sequences are SGDLS and YYNGEE. V lost 4 bases and J lost 2, with 7 bases in between. The chain's CDR3 is CASSTGTGNTIYF. In DNA form, the CDR3 reads TGTGCCAGCAGCACAGGGACTGGAAACACCATATATTTT. The full variable domain, completed using reference TRBV9 and TRBJ1-3, is DSGVTQTPKHLITATGQRVTLRCSPRSGDLSVYWYQQSLDQGLQFLIQYYNGEERAKGNILERFSAQQFPDLHSELNLSSLELGDSALYFCASSTGTGNTIYFGEGSWLTVV.

The chain combines TRBV5-5 with TRBJ2-1; D might be TRBD2 (5 bases). CDR1 is SGHKS, CDR2 YYEKEE, per germline (reference sequence). The CDR3 is 15 amino acids. The ends were cut back, 4 bases at V and 6 bases at J, with 17 bases in the middle. CDR3 sequence: CASSTGEIWGNEQFF. The DNA for the CDR3 is TGTGCCAGCAGCACCGGGGAAATCTGGGGCAATGAGCAGTTCTTC.

The rearrangement uses TRBV9 and TRBJ2-3; D call uncertain. Germline lookup yields CDR1 SGDLS and CDR2 YYNGEE. This CDR3 comprises 12 residues. Trimming removed 0 bases from V and 4 bases from J, with 3 bases in between. CDR3 sequence reads: CASSVGSDTQYF. CDR3 in DNA: TGTGCCAGCAGCGTAGGATCAGATACGCAGTATTTT.

The V and J genes are TRBV11-2 and TRBJ1-4, with 8 bases lining up with TRBD1. Trimming took 4 bases from V and 8 from J; bases not matched to a gene: 6. The length of the CDR3 is 14 residues. From germline, CDR1 is SGHAT and CDR2 FQNNGV. CDR3 sequence reads: CASSSRGLGEKLFF. In DNA form, the CDR3 reads TGTGCCAGCAGCTCCAGGGGGCTCGGGGAAAAACTGTTTTTT.

The chain combines TRBV7-9 with TRBJ2-1; D is tentatively TRBD1 or TRBD2 (5 bases each). Germline assignment: CDR1 SEHNR and CDR2 FQNEAQ (reference sequence). The CDR3 contains 11 residues. Between the trimmed V and J ends, which lost 7 bases and 10 bases, there was a span of 11 bases. Here the CDR3 DNA reads TGTGCCAGCAACCCGGGGCTCGAGCAGTTCTTC. This translates into CASNPGLEQFF.

The J gene is TRBJ2-5, the V gene TRBV9; D might be TRBD2 (6 bases). Per germline, CDR1 SGDLS and CDR2 YYNGEE. The CDR3 is 15 amino acids. The germline V and J ends were trimmed by 3 bases and 5 bases, with 17 bases remaining between them. The CDR3 sequence is CASSGGSGPLETQYF. As DNA, the CDR3 is TGTGCCAGCAGCGGAGGTAGCGGTCCCCTCGAGACCCAGTACTTC.

The chain combines TRBV15 with TRBJ1-1; D unclear. The CDR3 spans 14 residues. V was pared by 5 bases and J by 0 bases, with 10 bases between. From germline, CDR1 is LNHNV and CDR2 YYDKDF (reference sequence). In DNA, the CDR3 is TGTGCCACCAGCGAAATGGGGTTGAACACTGAAGCTTTCTTT. This codes for CATSEMGLNTEAFF. Supplemented by reference TRBV15 and TRBJ1-1, the full variable domain reads DAMVIQNPRYQVTQFGKPVTLSCSQTLNHNVMYWYQQKSSQAPKLLFHYYDKDFNNEADTPDNFQSRRPNTSFCFLDIRSPGLGDTAMYLCATSEMGLNTEAFFGQGTRLTVV.

This clone came up once. The genes are TRBV4-2 and TRBJ1-1; the match to TRBD1 covers 9 bases. Germline lookup yields CDR1 LGHNA and CDR2 YNFKEQ. Unmatched junction bases numbered 4, after V lost 3 bases and J lost 5 bases. The CDR3 spans 14 residues. DNA for the CDR3: TGTGCCAGCAGCCAGGACAGGGGTGAAACTGAAGCTTTCTTT. It translates to CASSQDRGETEAFF.

This chain connects TRBV5-6 to TRBJ1-2, with TRBD1 matching 7 bases. CDR3 length equals 13 residues. The junction had 4 bases not matched to a gene; V was cut back by 0 bases and J by 8 bases. Germline V lookup: CDR1 SGHDT, CDR2 YYEEEE. Here the CDR3 DNA reads TGTGCCAGCAGCTTGGAGGGGGCCCGCGGCTACACCTTC. Protein: CASSLEGARGYTF.

The rearrangement uses TRBV5-1 and TRBJ2-7; D is perhaps TRBD1 (6 bases). The V end lost 4 bases, the J end lost 0 bases, and 17 bases lay between the germline ends. The CDR3 consists of 16 residues. Germline values: CDR1 SGHRS, CDR2 YFSETQ. CDR3 sequence (DNA): TGCGCCAGCAGCCTAGAATGGACAGCCAGCTCCTACGAGCAGTACTTC. It codes for CASSLEWTASSYEQYF.

The CDR3, as DNA: TGTGCCAGCAGTGACTTGCAGGGGGCGTACGAGCAGTACTTC. Its protein product is CASSDLQGAYEQYF. The chain couples TRBV2 to TRBJ2-7; 8 nucleotides align to TRBD1. The CDR3 sequence is 14 residues long. The ends lost 3 bases at V and 4 bases at J; junction bases unmatched: 5. Germline V gene lookup returns CDR1 SNHLY and CDR2 FYNNEI.

This chain links TRBV25-1 with TRBJ1-5; D is ambiguous. This CDR3 has 13 residues. Germline V gene data show CDR1 as MGHDK and CDR2 as SYGVNS. The ends were cut back, 2 bases at V and 6 bases at J, with 8 bases in the middle. The CDR3 coding sequence is TGTGCCAGCAGTGAAGGGTGGTCTCAGCCCCAGCATTTT. It translates to CASSEGWSQPQHF.

V gene TRBV6-5 combines with J gene TRBJ2-1, with 7 bases matching TRBD2. V dropped 5 bases and J dropped 1; count of bases not matched to a gene: 5. Germline V gene data show CDR1 as MNHEY and CDR2 as SVGAGI. This CDR3 is built from 15 residues. CDR3 sequence reads: CASSRTRVSYNEQFF. The DNA of the CDR3 is TGTGCCAGCAGTCGGACTAGAGTATCCTACAATGAGCAGTTCTTC.

The V gene is TRBV27, the J gene TRBJ2-1; D unresolved. The CDR3 has 11 amino acids. Per the germline V gene, CDR1 is MNHEY and CDR2 is SMNVEV (reference sequence). The germline V and J ends were trimmed by 8 bases and 6 bases, with 8 bases remaining between them. The CDR3 loop is CASLTANEQFF. The DNA for the CDR3 is TGTGCCAGCCTTACCGCCAATGAGCAGTTCTTC.

The V call is TRBV4-3, the J call TRBJ2-7; TRBD2 aligns across 12 bases. Per the germline V gene, CDR1 is LGHNA and CDR2 is YSLEER. Trimming cost V 0 bases and J 0 bases; bases outside gene matches: 9. The CDR3 contains 19 residues. CDR3 DNA: TGCGCCAGCAGCCAAGATTACGGACTAGCGGGGATTAACTCCTACGAGCAGTACTTC. It yields the protein CASSQDYGLAGINSYEQYF.

The rearrangement joins TRBV27 to TRBJ2-1, with 15 bases aligning to TRBD2. The CDR3 spans 16 residues. Germline CDR1 MNHEY, CDR2 SMNVEV (reference sequence). The V gene end was trimmed by 7 bases and the J gene end by 8 bases; junction bases not matched to a gene: 9. The CDR3 sequence is CASTGLAGGTYHEQFF. Here the CDR3 DNA reads TGTGCCAGCACCGGACTAGCGGGAGGGACGTACCATGAGCAGTTCTTC.

The chain is built from TRBV19 and TRBJ1-1; the D is unclear. The germline CDR1 and CDR2 sequences are LNHDA and SQIVND (reference sequence). The CDR3 runs to 12 residues. V was shortened by 7 bases and J by 0 bases, with 6 bases between the two germline ends. The CDR3 sequence: CASTWMNTEAFF. The CDR3 DNA reads as TGTGCCAGTACATGGATGAACACTGAAGCTTTCTTT.